Below are 25 T cell receptor beta chains sequenced from a single sample in a study of blood T cell repertoires in COVID-19. Generated by immunoSEQ multiplex PCR, the TCRdb table keeps only in-frame clones and is missing some. Of about 380,000 clones listed, about 85% are singletons. The sequenced material came from peripheral blood. Every receptor here comes from a woman between 18 and 29 years old with acute or convalescent COVID-19.

The chain links TRBV5-4 to TRBJ2-1; perhaps TRBD2 as D (6 bases). Germline V lookup: CDR1 SGHNT, CDR2 YYREEE (reference sequence). V lost 0 bases and J 6 bases, leaving 7 bases between the germline ends. The CDR3 is 13 residues long. For the CDR3, the DNA is TGTGCCAGCAGCTTGGGACTAGGCAATGAGCAGTTCTTC. Translation gives CASSLGLGNEQFF.

J is TRBJ1-2 and V is TRBV2; the D gene is possibly TRBD1 (5 bases). The ends were cut back, 9 bases at V and 4 bases at J, with 12 bases in the middle. CDR3 length: 12 residues. In germline, CDR1 is SNHLY, CDR2 FYNNEI. CDR3 amino acids: CARNAGFYGYTF. CDR3 nucleotide sequence: TGTGCCAGGAACGCAGGGTTCTATGGCTACACCTTC.

Concerning this clone itself: The same CDR3 arises from other DNA sequences in this sample as well. The chain is built from TRBV14 and TRBJ1-1, with D possibly TRBD1 on 5 matching bases. V lost 4 bases and J 0 bases, leaving 6 bases between the germline ends. Germline CDR1 SGHDN, CDR2 FVKESK. CDR3 size: 13 residues. DNA of the CDR3: TGTGCCAGCAGCCTGACAGTGAACACTGAAGCTTTCTTT. Residues: CASSLTVNTEAFF. The whole variable domain, filled in from reference TRBV14 and TRBJ1-1, reads EAGVTQFPSHSVIEKGQTVTLRCDPISGHDNLYWYRRVMGKEIKFLLHFVKESKQDESGMPNNRFLAERTGGTYSTLKVQPAELEDSGVYFCASSLTVNTEAFFGQGTRLTVV.

The CDR3 DNA is TGTGCCAGCAGCGTAGGTAATAAGGACACTACCTACGAGCAGTACTTC. Amino acids: CASSVGNKDTTYEQYF. The V gene is TRBV9, the J gene TRBJ2-7; tentatively, D is TRBD1 (5 bases). The CDR3 is 16 residues long. Between the trimmed V and J ends, which lost 0 bases and 2 bases, there was a span of 15 bases. Germline-derived CDR1 and CDR2 are SGDLS and YYNGEE.

The chain carries TRBV7-3 and TRBJ2-2; TRBD2 agrees at 15 bases. J lost 5 bases, V lost 5 bases, and 12 bases had no gene match. This CDR3 comprises 19 residues. CDR1 and CDR2 (germline): SGHTA, FQGTGA. This CDR3 reads CASSPSGRTSGRVTGELFF. For the CDR3, the DNA is TGTGCCAGCAGCCCGAGCGGACGGACTAGCGGGAGGGTAACCGGGGAGCTGTTTTTT.

CDR3 DNA: TGTGCCAGCACCCCTGGGGGCAGGGACAATGAGCAGTTCTTC. It specifies CASTPGGRDNEQFF. This chain uses TRBV5-6 with TRBJ2-1; D possibly corresponds to TRBD1 (6 bases). The CDR3 consists of 14 residues. Trimming took off 6 bases at V and 5 bases at J, with 15 bases between the two ends. The V gene's germline CDR1 is SGHDT and CDR2 YYEEEE.

The chain is built from TRBV7-2 and TRBJ2-1; a weak D match, TRBD2 (6 bases). CDR1 and CDR2 (germline): SGHTA, FQGNSA. V shed 5 bases and J shed 2 bases, with 22 bases lying between them. The CDR3 runs to 18 residues. The CDR3 nucleotides are TGTGCCAGCAGCCCCCCGGGACTCGGCCATAAGGCCTACAATGAGCAGTTCTTC. It yields the protein CASSPPGLGHKAYNEQFF.

DNA for the CDR3: TGTGCCAGCTCCGACAGGGTCAATGAGCAGTTCTTC. It encodes CASSDRVNEQFF. The chain joins TRBV12-3 or TRBV12-4 to TRBJ2-1, with TRBD1 identical over 7 bases. V shed 8 bases, J shed 6 bases, and the junction held 4 bases outside the gene matches. CDR3 length equals 12 residues.

This chain links TRBV6-5 with TRBJ1-1; D unclear. The germline gives CDR1 MNHEY, CDR2 SVGAGI. CDR3 length equals 12 residues. CDR3 nucleotides: TGTGCTGCCTTCACTGTGAACACTGAAGCTTTCTTT. Translated: CAAFTVNTEAFF.

The rearrangement joins TRBV5-6 to TRBJ2-3; D unclear. This CDR3 spans 15 amino acids. V lost 0 bases and J 6 bases, leaving 14 bases between the germline ends. The germline CDR1 and CDR2 sequences are SGHDT and YYEEEE. CDR3 region: CASSLDAGRSDTQYF. CDR3 DNA sequence: TGTGCCAGCAGCTTGGATGCAGGTCGCTCGGATACGCAGTATTTT.

This sequence joins TRBV3-1 (or the pseudogene TRBV3-2) and TRBJ2-2; D remains unclear. V lost 2 bases to trimming and J lost 9 bases, with 7 bases between them. The CDR3 length is 12 residues. In germline, CDR1 is LGHDT, CDR2 YNNKEL (reference sequence). In nucleotides, the CDR3 is TGTGCCAGCAGCCAATTCGAGAGGGAGCTGTTTTTT. This codes for CASSQFERELFF.

This clone was picked up one time. The CDR3 DNA sequence: TGTGCCAGCAGCAACCCCCGGGACAGTTATAATTCACCCCTCCACTTT. Its protein is CASSNPRDSYNSPLHF. J is TRBJ1-6 and V is TRBV21-1; TRBD1, the table's D call, was not compared with the DNA. TRBV21-1 constitutes a pseudogene. The CDR3 spans 16 residues.

J is TRBJ2-1 and V is TRBV6-1, with D tentatively TRBD2 (5 bases). Trimming shortened V by 2 bases and J by 2 bases, and 10 bases separated the two germline ends. The CDR3 has 15 amino acids. Germline V gene sequence: CDR1 MNHNS, CDR2 SASEGT. CDR3 nucleotides: TGTGCCAGCAGTGAATGGGTGGGAGCCTACAATGAGCAGTTCTTC. Translating it yields CASSEWVGAYNEQFF.

This clone was seen just once. CDR3 in amino acids: CASSRQSSGGASNEQFF. DNA for the CDR3: TGCGCCAGCAGCCGCCAGAGTAGCGGGGGGGCTAGCAATGAGCAGTTCTTC. The chain uses TRBV4-1 and TRBJ2-1, with TRBD2 matching 11 bases. V was clipped by 4 bases and J by 6 bases; unmatched bases: 11. CDR3 length equals 17 residues. The germline V gene encodes CDR1 MGHRA and CDR2 YSYEKL.

The chain joins TRBV11-2 to TRBJ1-5; tentatively, D is TRBD1 (6 bases). Germline CDR1 and CDR2: SGHAT and FQNNGV. The CDR3 contains 15 residues. The germline V and J ends were trimmed by 1 base and 7 bases, with 14 bases remaining between them. CDR3 bases: TGTGCCAGCAGCTTAGGGGCGAACCAGGGGCAGCCCCAGCATTTT. It is translated as CASSLGANQGQPQHF.

This clone showed up many times. The V gene is TRBV19, the J gene TRBJ2-3, with 9 bases identical to TRBD2. V was clipped by 3 bases and J by 2 bases; unmatched bases: 6. CDR1 and CDR2 from the germline V gene are LNHDA and SQIVND (reference sequence). This CDR3 spans 16 amino acids. The CDR3 DNA follows: TGTGCCAGTAGTATCACAGCGGGAGGCCCCACAGATACGCAGTATTTT. Protein product: CASSITAGGPTDTQYF.

The V gene is TRBV3-1 (or the pseudogene TRBV3-2), the J gene TRBJ2-1; 8 bases agree with TRBD1. Germline CDR1 and CDR2: LGHDT and YNNKEL (reference sequence). V shed 0 bases and J 6 bases; nucleotides not matched to a gene: 4. This CDR3 is 15 amino acids long. As DNA, the CDR3 is TGTGCCAGCAGCCAAGATTGGCAGGGGGCCAATGAGCAGTTCTTC. Amino acids: CASSQDWQGANEQFF.

The chain combines TRBV12-3 or TRBV12-4 with TRBJ2-3; 7 positions match TRBD1. There are 12 residues in the CDR3. V shed 5 bases and J 14 bases; nucleotides not matched to a gene: 10. CDR3 bases: TGTGCCAGCAGTGACCGACAGGGAAGTCCGTATTTT. Encoded protein: CASSDRQGSPYF.

In its sample, this clone was seen once. A read error may produce the germline difference seen at one junction end. For the CDR3, the DNA is TGTGCCAGCAGCTTGGTGACTAGCTCCCACGAGCAGTACTTC. Translating it yields CASSLVTSSHEQYF. The chain is built from TRBV5-4 and TRBJ2-7, with 7 bases fitting TRBD2. This CDR3 spans 14 amino acids. Germline assignment: CDR1 SGHNT and CDR2 YYREEE (reference sequence).

The chain recombines TRBV5-8 with TRBJ2-7, with 7 bases aligning to TRBD1. This CDR3 spans 15 amino acids. Germline CDR1 reads SGHTS; CDR2 reads YDEGEE. V shed 4 bases and J 4 bases; nucleotides not matched to a gene: 11. The CDR3 sequence: CASSQPGTASYEQYF. The CDR3 DNA sequence: TGTGCCAGCAGCCAACCCGGGACAGCATCGTACGAGCAGTACTTC.

This clone appeared a single time. The chain links TRBV5-1 to TRBJ1-1; 7 positions match TRBD1. Trimming at V came to 0 bases and at J to 0 bases, leaving 11 bases not matched to a gene. Germline V gene data show CDR1 as SGHRS and CDR2 as YFSETQ. This CDR3 region has 18 residues. CDR3: CASSLVSGGSRMNTEAFF. In nucleotides, the CDR3 is TGCGCCAGCAGCTTGGTTTCAGGGGGGTCAAGAATGAACACTGAAGCTTTCTTT. Full variable domain (remainder filled in from reference TRBV5-1 and TRBJ1-1): KAGVTQTPRYLIKTRGQQVTLSCSPISGHRSVSWYQQTPGQGLQFLFEYFSETQRNKGNFPGRFSGRQFSNSRSEMNVSTLELGDSALYLCASSLVSGGSRMNTEAFFGQGTRLTVV.

The J gene is TRBJ2-7, the V gene TRBV27; TRBD2 aligns across 7 bases. Germline values: CDR1 MNHEY, CDR2 SMNVEV (reference sequence). The CDR3 loop spans 14 amino acids. V lost 9 bases to trimming and J lost 6 bases; unmatched junction nucleotides: 14. The CDR3 region has the DNA TGTGCCAGTTACCAGCGGGGAGGGAGCGTCGAGCAGTACTTC. Translating gives CASYQRGGSVEQYF.

V and J are TRBV7-9 and TRBJ1-2; TRBD1 aligns across 7 bases. Germline loops: CDR1 SEHNR, CDR2 FQNEAQ (reference sequence). This CDR3 comprises 15 residues. The V gene end was trimmed by 0 bases and the J gene end by 6 bases; junction bases not matched to a gene: 7. The CDR3 coding sequence is TGTGCCAGCAGCTTAGCTGAGTCCGGGACAGATGGCTACACCTTC. Translation: CASSLAESGTDGYTF.

The J gene is TRBJ1-2, the V gene TRBV11-2; 7 bases are a match to TRBD1. Germline-derived CDR1 and CDR2 are SGHAT and FQNNGV. The CDR3 is 14 residues long. V trimming: 2 bases; J trimming: 6 bases; junction bases outside the gene matches: 6. For the CDR3, the DNA is TGTGCCAGCAGCTTACTTGACAGGGTCAATGGCTACACCTTC. Its translation: CASSLLDRVNGYTF.

The genes are TRBV19 and TRBJ2-5; TRBD1 is a possible D gene (5 bases). V was trimmed by 6 bases and J by 5 bases, leaving 19 bases between them. Germline V gives CDR1 LNHDA, CDR2 SQIVND (reference sequence). The CDR3 covers 15 residues. CDR3 loop: CASSPTGRAGETQYF. CDR3 sequence (DNA): TGTGCCAGTAGCCCAACGGGCAGGGCAGGGGAGACCCAGTACTTC.